These 25 T cell receptor beta chains were sequenced from one sample in a study of cytomegalovirus exposure and HLA in healthy donors. Primers included in the PCR were 60 Vbeta and 13 Jbeta primers. Sequenced by immunoSEQ multiplex PCR; TCRdb stores in-frame clones only, minus some. The table includes some 150,000 clones, roughly 78% detected once. Sequencing was done on a sample of PBMCs. Receptors originate from a man between 18 and 29 years old in good health and CMV-seropositive.

This chain joins TRBV28 and TRBJ2-1, with 8 bases aligning to TRBD2. V lost 6 bases, J lost 8 bases, and 6 bases stayed unmatched. The CDR3 covers 13 residues. Looked up from germline, CDR1 is MDHEN and CDR2 is SYDVKM. The CDR3 protein is CASRNGREDEQFF. CDR3 DNA: TGTGCCAGCAGGAACGGGAGGGAAGATGAGCAGTTCTTC.

The chain recombines TRBV25-1 with TRBJ2-1; 9 bases line up with TRBD1. This CDR3 has 13 residues. Germline V gene sequence: CDR1 MGHDK, CDR2 SYGVNS. J gave up 7 bases and V 7 bases, and 5 bases lay outside the gene matches. The CDR3 DNA reads TGTGCCAGCACACCAGGGACAGGGAATGAGCAGTTCTTC. Protein product: CASTPGTGNEQFF.

CDR3 residues: CASSLWGGEQYF. The CDR3 region has the DNA TGTGCCAGCAGCCTCTGGGGGGGCGAGCAGTACTTC. The V call is TRBV7-2, the J call TRBJ2-7; 7 nucleotides match TRBD2. Trimming took 5 bases from V and 6 from J; bases not matched to a gene: 4. CDR3 length equals 12 residues. Germline values: CDR1 SGHTA, CDR2 FQGNSA. Together with reference TRBV7-2 and TRBJ2-7, the CDR3 gives the full variable domain: GAGVSQSPSNKVTEKGKDVELRCDPISGHTALYWYRQSLGQGLEFLIYFQGNSAPDKSGLPSDRFSAERTGGSVSTLTIQRTQQEDSAVYLCASSLWGGEQYFGPGTRLTVT.

The chain combines TRBV2 with TRBJ2-2; weak D call: TRBD2 (5 bases). The CDR3 runs 13 residues. Germline loops: CDR1 SNHLY, CDR2 FYNNEI. V lost 5 bases, J lost 1 base, and 5 bases lay in between. CDR3 in amino acids: CASSTRNTGELFF. The CDR3 DNA sequence: TGTGCCAGCAGTACTAGGAACACCGGGGAGCTGTTTTTT.

This sequence joins TRBV18 and TRBJ2-4; the match to TRBD2 covers 12 bases. CDR1 and CDR2 (germline): KGHSH, LQKENI. Trimming removed 2 bases from V and 7 bases from J; junction bases left unmatched: 15. CDR3 length: 19 amino acids. CDR3 amino acids: CASSPTMLLAGGLWNIQYF. CDR3 in DNA: TGTGCCAGCTCACCAACGATGTTACTAGCGGGAGGTCTTTGGAACATTCAGTACTTC.

This clone was counted only a few times. This CDR3 reads CASSLVGDRVREQYF. The CDR3 coding sequence is TGCGCCAGCAGCTTGGTGGGGGACAGGGTGAGGGAGCAGTACTTC. V is TRBV5-1 and J is TRBJ2-7; 9 bases agree with TRBD1. After removal of 0 bases from V and 7 bases from J, the junction contained 8 bases not matched to a gene. The CDR3 runs 15 residues. Germline values: CDR1 SGHRS, CDR2 YFSETQ.

Regarding this clone: An end of the junction does not agree with germline; a read error may underlie this. The V call is TRBV7-9, the J call TRBJ2-1; D uncertain. From germline, CDR1 is SEHNR and CDR2 FQNEAQ (reference sequence). The CDR3 spans 14 residues. The CDR3 DNA reads TGTTCCAGCAGCTTAGTCTTCAGCTACAATGAGCAGTTCTTC. It specifies CSSSLVFSYNEQFF.

The V gene is TRBV29-1, the J gene TRBJ1-1; tentatively, D is TRBD1 (6 bases). The CDR3 is 15 residues long. Looked up from germline, CDR1 is SQVTM and CDR2 is ANQGSEA. V was pared by 6 bases and J by 1 base, with 18 bases between. CDR3 in DNA: TGCAGCGTCTTACAGGGCTTCTGGGGGAACACTGAAGCTTTCTTT. Encoded protein: CSVLQGFWGNTEAFF.

The chain links TRBV7-2 to TRBJ2-5; D may be TRBD1 (6 bases). The CDR3 runs 13 residues. Trimming stripped 1 base from V and 3 bases from J, with 6 bases between. Germline V CDR1 and CDR2: SGHTA, FQGNSA. The chain's CDR3 is CASSLGTEETQYF. CDR3 DNA: TGTGCCAGCAGCTTAGGGACAGAAGAGACCCAGTACTTC.

This clone was observed a few times. The chain couples TRBV5-1 to TRBJ2-1; D uncertain. This CDR3 contains 12 residues. Germline V gene lookup returns CDR1 SGHRS and CDR2 YFSETQ. Trimming removed 0 bases from V and 7 bases from J, with 5 bases in between. The CDR3 loop is CASSLARNEQFF. Written as DNA, the CDR3 is TGCGCCAGCAGCTTGGCCAGGAATGAGCAGTTCTTC.

As to this clone: The CDR3 carries no conserved terminal phenylalanine or tryptophan, so it likely arises from a read error. The CDR3 nucleotides read TGTGCCAGCAGCGTGGCCGGGACAGGGGTTGGGTACGAGCAGTACCTC. Translation: CASSVAGTGVGYEQYL. This chain uses TRBV5-6 with TRBJ2-7; 10 positions match TRBD1. Germline-derived CDR1 and CDR2 are SGHDT and YYEEEE. The V and J ends lost 4 bases and 4 bases, in that order; junction bases with no gene match: 11. The CDR3 runs 16 residues.

Note on this clone: The junction does not match germline at one end; this may be a read error. The rearrangement links TRBV5-1 to TRBJ1-2; a possible D gene is TRBD1 (5 bases). Germline CDR1 is SGHRS and CDR2 is YFSETQ. CDR3 length equals 14 residues. The CDR3 nucleotides are TGTGCCAGCAGCTTGGGCGACAGTAACTATGGCTACACCTTC. Protein product: CASSLGDSNYGYTF. Variable domain in full (rest from reference TRBV5-1 and TRBJ1-2): KAGVTQTPRYLIKTRGQQVTLSCSPISGHRSVSWYQQTPGQGLQFLFEYFSETQRNKGNFPGRFSGRQFSNSRSEMNVSTLELGDSALYLCASSLGDSNYGYTFGSGTRLTVV.

The J gene is TRBJ2-7, the V gene TRBV28; TRBD1 aligns across 8 bases. This CDR3 is 16 amino acids long. Per germline, CDR1 MDHEN and CDR2 SYDVKM. V trimming: 4 bases; J trimming: 0 bases; junction bases outside the gene matches: 8. This CDR3 is CASSSPRTGSSYEQYF. CDR3 nucleotide sequence: TGTGCCAGCAGTTCCCCGAGGACAGGGAGCTCCTACGAGCAGTACTTC.

The V gene is TRBV5-5, the J gene TRBJ2-7, with 8 bases lining up with TRBD1. With V trimmed by 4 bases and J by 2 bases, 8 bases remained unmatched. The CDR3 has 15 amino acids. The germline CDR1 and CDR2 sequences are SGHKS and YYEKEE (reference sequence). The CDR3 protein is CASSTLLTGAYEQYF. The CDR3 DNA reads as TGTGCCAGCAGCACCCTCTTGACAGGGGCCTACGAGCAGTACTTC.

The chain recombines TRBV2 with TRBJ2-5, with TRBD2 matching 12 bases. The V gene end was trimmed by 2 bases and the J gene end by 5 bases; junction bases not matched to a gene: 3. The germline gives CDR1 SNHLY, CDR2 FYNNEI. The CDR3 is 15 amino acids. The CDR3: CASSELTSGSETQYF. The CDR3 DNA is TGTGCCAGCAGTGAACTGACTAGCGGGAGCGAGACCCAGTACTTC. The variable domain in full, completed from reference TRBV2 and TRBJ2-5, reads EPEVTQTPSHQVTQMGQEVILRCVPISNHLYFYWYRQILGQKVEFLVSFYNNEISEKSEIFDDQFSVERPDGSNFTLKIRSTKLEDSAMYFCASSELTSGSETQYFGPGTRLLVL.

This clone has more than one count but fewer than ten. The chain uses TRBV27 and TRBJ2-7; a weak D match, TRBD2 (5 bases). V was clipped by 10 bases and J by 5 bases, with 12 bases between them. Germline lookup yields CDR1 MNHEY and CDR2 SMNVEV (reference sequence). The CDR3 is made up of 11 amino acids. CDR3 DNA sequence: TGTGCCACCGGACTGGGCCACGAGCAGTACTTC. Its protein product is CATGLGHEQYF.

The chain carries TRBV27 and TRBJ2-1; 9 nucleotides match TRBD1. The CDR3 length is 15 residues. Unmatched junction bases numbered 8, after V lost 3 bases and J lost 8 bases. CDR1 is MNHEY, CDR2 SMNVEV, per germline (reference sequence). The CDR3 spells CASSFGTGISHEQFF. DNA of the CDR3: TGTGCCAGCAGTTTCGGGACAGGGATTAGTCATGAGCAGTTCTTC.

This sequence joins TRBV9 and TRBJ2-1; D unresolved. The V end was cut by 3 bases, the J end by 10 bases, with 11 bases between. This CDR3 has 12 amino acids. CDR1 and CDR2 from the germline V gene are SGDLS and YYNGEE. CDR3 sequence (DNA): TGTGCCAGCAGCGGGAGTAAGAGGGAGCAGTTCTTC. Its protein is CASSGSKREQFF.

The V call is TRBV4-1, the J call TRBJ2-7, with 9 positions matching TRBD1. The germline V gene encodes CDR1 MGHRA and CDR2 YSYEKL. This CDR3 region has 15 residues. Germline trimming cut 3 bases from V and 4 bases from J; bases unmatched to any gene: 7. The CDR3, as DNA: TGCGCCAGCAGCCATGGGGGACAGGGTTTATACGAGCAGTACTTC. Residues: CASSHGGQGLYEQYF.

This clone appeared a single time. J is TRBJ2-7 and V is TRBV19, with no clear D. CDR3 length equals 15 residues. Per the germline V gene, CDR1 is LNHDA and CDR2 is SQIVND (reference sequence). V lost 4 bases and J lost 0, with 13 bases in between. CDR3 in DNA: TGTGCCAGTAGTAGCCGGTGGGCCTACTCCTACGAGCAGTACTTC. Its protein is CASSSRWAYSYEQYF.

This chain's CDR3 is CATHPPGQGKNIQYF. The CDR3 bases are TGTGCCACCCACCCCCCGGGACAGGGGAAAAACATTCAGTACTTC. This sequence joins TRBV28 and TRBJ2-4; 10 bases align to TRBD1. The CDR3 runs 15 residues. The V gene's germline CDR1 is MDHEN and CDR2 SYDVKM. After removal of 10 bases from V and 4 bases from J, the junction contained 10 bases not matched to a gene.

The genes are TRBV6-6 and TRBJ2-2; 7 bases agree with TRBD1. The V and J ends lost 2 bases and 4 bases, in that order; junction bases with no gene match: 4. This CDR3 has 15 residues. Germline V lookup: CDR1 MNHNY, CDR2 SVGAGI (reference sequence). CDR3 region: CASSYAEGATGELFF. The CDR3, as DNA: TGTGCCAGCAGTTACGCCGAGGGGGCCACCGGGGAGCTGTTTTTT.

This chain uses TRBV6-1 with TRBJ2-2, with 7 bases identical to TRBD1. This CDR3 comprises 15 residues. Germline CDR1 and CDR2: MNHNS and SASEGT. J lost 6 bases, V lost 7 bases, and 11 bases had no gene match. CDR3 sequence reads: CASNLKVTGSGELFF. The CDR3 nucleotides read TGTGCCAGCAACCTCAAGGTGACAGGGTCCGGGGAGCTGTTTTTT.

The chain combines TRBV4-1 with TRBJ2-3, with 14 bases that match TRBD2. The trim removed 4 bases at V and 4 bases at J, leaving 4 bases unmatched. This CDR3 spans 16 amino acids. Germline CDR1 is MGHRA and CDR2 is YSYEKL. The chain's CDR3 is CASSLGLAGDPDTQYF. The CDR3 coding sequence is TGCGCCAGCAGCCTGGGACTAGCGGGAGACCCAGATACGCAGTATTTT.

This clone was found a few times. This chain connects TRBV5-1 to TRBJ2-7; D unclear. The CDR3 runs to 11 residues. V shed 4 bases and J shed 7 bases, with 9 bases lying between them. Germline V CDR1 and CDR2: SGHRS, YFSETQ. In DNA form, the CDR3 reads TGCGCCAGCAGCCCCGGGTCGGAGCAGTACTTC. The encoded protein is CASSPGSEQYF.